What follows are 18 T cell receptor beta chains derived from one specimen sequenced in a study of CXCR3-negative and CXCR3-positive naive CD8 T cells. Libraries were UMI-labeled 5' RACE TRB cDNA. TCRdb reprocessed the 5' RACE reads, keeping one entry per CDR3 protein, no DNA. This table lists tens of thousands of distinct CDR3 sequences. The material sequenced was naive CXCR3- CD8+ T cells from blood. Indicated subset: CD45RO-CCR7+CD27+CD95- naive CD8+ T cells lacking CXCR3 (TNR3-). The receptors derive from a human donor in good health. Some clones in this sample may be carry-over from other donors' samples.

The chain combines TRBV25-1 with TRBJ2-7; the TRBD2 assignment by TCRdb is unverifiable without DNA. The CDR3 has 15 residues. CDR1 is MGHDK and CDR2 is SYGVNS in the germline V gene. The CDR3 spells CASSESREGSYEQYF.

The V gene is TRBV18, the J gene TRBJ1-1. The CDR3 covers 12 residues. CDR1 is KGHSH and CDR2 is LQKENI in the germline V gene. The CDR3 protein is CASSPQNTEAFF.

The CDR3 is CSVEDWGDSSQKNEKLFF. The rearrangement joins TRBV29-1 to TRBJ1-4. CDR1 and CDR2 (germline): SQVTM, ANQGSEA. The CDR3 totals 18 residues. Based on the CDR3 plus reference TRBV29-1 and TRBJ1-4, the full variable domain is SAVISQKPSRDICQRGTSLTIQCQVDSQVTMMFWYRQQPGQSLTLIATANQGSEATYESGFVIDKFPISRPNLTFSTLTVSNMSPEDSSIYLCSVEDWGDSSQKNEKLFFGSGTQLSVL.

The CDR3 is CASSLGRGRRSSYEQYF. This chain joins TRBV7-9 and TRBJ2-7. The germline gives CDR1 SEHNR, CDR2 FQNEAQ (reference sequence). The CDR3 has 17 amino acids.

The V call is TRBV4-1, the J call TRBJ2-7; no DNA is available, so the TRBD1 call from TCRdb remains unchecked. The CDR3 consists of 14 residues. Germline CDR1 and CDR2: MGHRA and YSYEKL. CDR3 sequence: CASSSGTGGDEQYF.

J is TRBJ1-6 and V is TRBV7-6; the TCRdb call, TRBD1, lacks DNA for checking. Germline values: CDR1 SGHVS, CDR2 FNYEAQ. This CDR3 is built from 14 residues. CDR3 protein: CASSLAARDSPLHF.

The rearrangement joins TRBV14 to TRBJ1-4; the D call of TRBD1 rests on TCRdb alone, since no DNA is present to check it. The length of the CDR3 is 16 residues. Per the germline V gene, CDR1 is SGHDN and CDR2 is FVKESK. The CDR3 sequence is CASSQDTSGLSEKLFF.

The chain recombines TRBV28 with TRBJ2-1; TCRdb returns TRBD1, unconfirmable since there is no DNA. This CDR3 region has 14 residues. Per germline, CDR1 MDHEN and CDR2 SYDVKM. The CDR3 loop reads CASTGAGSYNEQFF.

This chain uses TRBV13 with TRBJ2-7; the D gene TCRdb calls, TRBD1, cannot be checked with no DNA. From germline, CDR1 is PRHDT and CDR2 FYEKMQ (reference sequence). The CDR3 has 14 residues. The CDR3 sequence: CASSFEDRSYEQYF.

The gene calls are TRBV20-1 and TRBJ1-1; TCRdb gives TRBD1 as the D gene, but with no DNA this cannot be confirmed. This CDR3 spans 14 amino acids. Germline values: CDR1 DFQATT, CDR2 SNEGSKA (reference sequence). Here the CDR3 reads CSARAPGTGEQAFF.

The chain combines TRBV6-5 with TRBJ2-7; checking the TCRdb D call of TRBD2 is not possible without DNA. The CDR3 totals 16 residues. Germline CDR1 and CDR2: MNHEY and SVGAGI. CDR3 sequence reads: CASSYFSGGPEYEQYF.

The rearrangement links TRBV6-6 to TRBJ1-2; TCRdb picks TRBD1, but there is no DNA to check that call. The CDR3 runs 13 residues. Looked up from germline, CDR1 is MNHNY and CDR2 is SVGAGI (reference sequence). The CDR3 reads CATPGQINSGYTF.

The chain combines TRBV28 with TRBJ1-5; TCRdb gives TRBD1 as the D gene, but with no DNA this cannot be confirmed. The CDR3 runs 13 residues. In germline, CDR1 is MDHEN, CDR2 SYDVKM. Here the CDR3 reads CASSPIGAQPQHF.

This sequence joins TRBV28 and TRBJ2-3; as DNA is missing, the TRBD2 call by TCRdb cannot be tested. Looked up from germline, CDR1 is MDHEN and CDR2 is SYDVKM. The CDR3 extends over 18 amino acids. CDR3 loop: CASSNMTSGAWFSDTQYF.

The genes are TRBV15 and TRBJ1-1; the TCRdb call, TRBD1, lacks DNA for checking. The CDR3 consists of 14 residues. Germline V gene sequence: CDR1 LNHNV, CDR2 YYDKDF (reference sequence). This CDR3 reads CATSAPGVGPEAFF. Supplemented by reference TRBV15 and TRBJ1-1, the full variable domain reads DAMVIQNPRYQVTQFGKPVTLSCSQTLNHNVMYWYQQKSSQAPKLLFHYYDKDFNNEADTPDNFQSRRPNTSFCFLDIRSPGLGDTAMYLCATSAPGVGPEAFFGQGTRLTVV.

This chain joins TRBV7-9 and TRBJ2-3; TCRdb's assignment of TRBD1 cannot be checked, as there is no DNA. Germline CDR1 SEHNR, CDR2 FQNEAQ (reference sequence). The CDR3 covers 17 residues. The CDR3 sequence is CASSLVPGNPSTDTQYF. Full variable domain (rest looked up from reference TRBV7-9 and TRBJ2-3): DTGVSQNPRHKITKRGQNVTFRCDPISEHNRLYWYRQTLGQGPEFLTYFQNEAQLEKSRLLSDRFSAERPKGSFSTLEIQRTEQGDSAMYLCASSLVPGNPSTDTQYFGPGTRLTVL.

The chain links TRBV6-6 to TRBJ2-1. The CDR3 is 16 amino acids. Germline CDR1 is MNHNY and CDR2 is SVGAGI (reference sequence). CDR3 residues: CASSYSGVPSYNEQFF.

The chain recombines TRBV7-6 with TRBJ2-1; checking the TCRdb D call of TRBD1 is not possible without DNA. CDR3 length: 18 residues. Germline lookup yields CDR1 SGHVS and CDR2 FNYEAQ. Here the CDR3 reads CASSLSQSREVNYNEQFF.